The 32 T cell receptor beta chains below come from one sample, sequenced in a study of blood T cell repertoires in COVID-19. Only in-frame clones appear in the TCRdb table, and some are missing; sequencing was by immunoSEQ multiplex PCR. The sample includes more than 95,000 clones, 65% to 85% seen only once; the top ten take approximately 18%. Sequenced input: peripheral blood. All receptors derive from a man under 40 with COVID-19, enrolled during active disease.

V gene TRBV6-5 combines with J gene TRBJ2-7; possibly TRBD1 for D (5 bases). The V gene lost 6 bases and the J gene lost 3 bases, with 15 bases spanning the gap. This CDR3 comprises 14 residues. CDR1 MNHEY and CDR2 SVGAGI come from the germline V gene. As DNA, the CDR3 is TGTGCCAGCAGGGCCCTTGGGCAGGGCTACGAGCAGTACTTC. As protein: CASRALGQGYEQYF.

The chain is built from TRBV4-1 and TRBJ1-2; the D is unclear. The V gene lost 0 bases and the J gene lost 8 bases, with 10 bases spanning the gap. The CDR3 totals 13 residues. Germline CDR1 reads MGHRA; CDR2 reads YSYEKL. The CDR3 coding sequence is TGCGCCAGCAGCCAAGATTGGGGAGACGGCTACACCTTC. Its translation is CASSQDWGDGYTF.

The gene calls are TRBV6-6 and TRBJ1-6; tentatively, D is TRBD1 (5 bases). CDR3 length equals 14 residues. The germline V gene has CDR1 MNHNY and CDR2 SVGAGI (reference sequence). V was trimmed by 7 bases and J by 13 bases, leaving 20 bases between them. CDR3 sequence (DNA): TGTGCCAGCAACCCTCTACCAGGGCCTTACCCCCTCCACTTT. This gives the protein CASNPLPGPYPLHF.

V gene TRBV5-1 combines with J gene TRBJ2-5; 8 bases agree with TRBD1. Germline-derived CDR1 and CDR2 are SGHRS and YFSETQ. V dropped 0 bases and J dropped 5; count of bases not matched to a gene: 3. The CDR3 covers 14 residues. CDR3 DNA sequence: TGCGCCAGCAGCTTGGATTCAGGGGGCGAGACCCAGTACTTC. Residues: CASSLDSGGETQYF.

The chain combines TRBV24-1 with TRBJ1-2; D might be TRBD1 (6 bases). The CDR3 extends over 14 amino acids. Germline V gives CDR1 KGHDR, CDR2 SFDVKD. The V and J ends lost 1 base and 8 bases respectively, with 13 bases between them. The CDR3 region is CATSDFWGQGGYTF. CDR3 in DNA: TGTGCCACCAGTGATTTTTGGGGGCAGGGAGGCTACACCTTC.

V gene TRBV28 combines with J gene TRBJ2-3, with a possible D match to TRBD2 (6 bases). V gave up 7 bases and J gave up 1 base, with 18 bases separating them. The CDR3 length is 16 residues. Looked up from germline, CDR1 is MDHEN and CDR2 is SYDVKM. CDR3 amino acids: CASTLGPGEGTDTQYF. Written as DNA, the CDR3 is TGTGCCAGCACTTTGGGCCCTGGGGAGGGCACAGATACGCAGTATTTT.

The genes are TRBV4-3 and TRBJ2-7, with 12 bases that match TRBD2. The V and J ends lost 0 bases and 9 bases, in that order; junction bases with no gene match: 15. Germline V gene lookup returns CDR1 LGHNA and CDR2 YSLEER. CDR3 length equals 18 residues. Written as DNA, the CDR3 is TGCGCCAGCAGCCAAGATTGGCCTAGCGGGGGGGTTCTCCTATGGCAGTACTTC. This encodes CASSQDWPSGGVLLWQYF.

This clone has only a few counts. The chain links TRBV28 to TRBJ1-5; 8 bases are shared with TRBD1. The CDR3 consists of 15 residues. Germline CDR1 MDHEN, CDR2 SYDVKM. J gave up 5 bases and V 5 bases, and 8 bases lay outside the gene matches. The CDR3 DNA reads as TGTGCCAGCAGTGATGACAGGGGAGGGGATCAGCCCCAGCATTTT. Protein sequence: CASSDDRGGDQPQHF.

This chain uses TRBV7-9 with TRBJ1-2, with D hard to call. V lost 5 bases, J lost 8 bases, and 18 bases lay in between. The CDR3 runs to 14 residues. CDR1 SEHNR and CDR2 FQNEAQ come from the germline V gene (reference sequence). The CDR3 sequence: CASSPSTGYGGYTF. The CDR3, as DNA: TGTGCCAGCAGCCCTAGTACGGGTTACGGCGGCTACACCTTC.

The chain is built from TRBV2 and TRBJ2-7; possibly TRBD1 for D (5 bases). In germline, CDR1 is SNHLY, CDR2 FYNNEI. There are 19 residues in the CDR3. The V end lost 3 bases, the J end lost 4 bases, and 28 bases lay between the germline ends. The CDR3 DNA follows: TGTGCCAGCAGTGAGTGGACGCGAGAGACCTTAGCAGGGTCGTACGAGCAGTACTTC. Amino acid sequence: CASSEWTRETLAGSYEQYF.

This chain joins TRBV19 and TRBJ1-1; D not resolved. CDR1 LNHDA and CDR2 SQIVND come from the germline V gene (reference sequence). V lost 4 bases and J 1 base, leaving 7 bases between the germline ends. The CDR3 has 13 residues. The CDR3 sequence is CASSRATNTEAFF. The CDR3 nucleotides are TGTGCCAGTAGTAGGGCCACGAACACTGAAGCTTTCTTT.

The chain links TRBV5-4 to TRBJ2-3; TRBD2 matches at 14 bases. Germline CDR1 SGHNT, CDR2 YYREEE (reference sequence). The junction had 5 bases not matched to a gene; V was cut back by 4 bases and J by 4 bases. CDR3 size: 16 residues. This CDR3 reads CASSVGTSGSADTQYF. The CDR3 coding sequence is TGTGCCAGCAGCGTAGGGACTAGCGGGAGTGCAGATACGCAGTATTTT. Full variable domain (missing parts from reference TRBV5-4 and TRBJ2-3): ETGVTQSPTHLIKTRGQQVTLRCSSQSGHNTVSWYQQALGQGPQFIFQYYREEENGRGNFPPRFSGLQFPNYSSELNVNALELDDSALYLCASSVGTSGSADTQYFGPGTRLTVL.

This chain joins TRBV7-8 and TRBJ1-2, with D unresolved. Per germline, CDR1 SGHVS and CDR2 FQNEAQ. V was clipped by 1 base and J by 8 bases, with 17 bases between them. The CDR3 has 15 amino acids. This CDR3 is CASSLELVLGGGYTF. The CDR3 nucleotides read TGTGCCAGCAGCTTAGAACTAGTACTGGGTGGCGGCTACACCTTC.

This rearrangement joins TRBV6-5 to TRBJ1-5, with a weak D call TRBD1 (5 bases). The V gene's germline CDR1 is MNHEY and CDR2 SVGAGI. CDR3 size: 13 residues. V shed 5 bases and J shed 3 bases, with 8 bases lying between them. CDR3 protein: CASSPTVNQPQHF. CDR3 coding DNA: TGTGCCAGCAGTCCGACAGTCAATCAGCCCCAGCATTTT.

The V gene is TRBV27, the J gene TRBJ2-3; maybe TRBD1 (6 bases). V gave up 1 base and J gave up 5 bases, with 7 bases separating them. CDR1 and CDR2 from the germline V gene are MNHEY and SMNVEV (reference sequence). There are 13 residues in the CDR3. CDR3 loop: CASSLFRGDTQYF. The CDR3, as DNA: TGTGCCAGCAGTTTATTCAGGGGAGATACGCAGTATTTT.

CDR3 sequence: CASGPQGLKQSTYGYTF. DNA for the CDR3: TGTGCCAGCGGTCCGCAGGGGCTAAAGCAGAGCACCTATGGCTACACCTTC. The chain employs TRBV27 and TRBJ1-2, with D possibly being TRBD1 (6 bases). This CDR3 contains 17 residues. Germline values: CDR1 MNHEY, CDR2 SMNVEV (reference sequence). The V end was cut by 8 bases, the J end by 4 bases, with 26 bases between.

The V call is TRBV9, the J call TRBJ1-3; maybe TRBD1 (5 bases). In germline, CDR1 is SGDLS, CDR2 YYNGEE. CDR3 size: 16 residues. V lost 3 bases and J lost 0, with 13 bases in between. CDR3 bases: TGTGCCAGCAGCGCGGGGGGATTCTACTCTGGAAACACCATATATTTT. This translates into CASSAGGFYSGNTIYF.

The sample holds a few counts of this clone. This chain links TRBV7-2 with TRBJ2-3; 14 bases fit TRBD2. This CDR3 has 16 amino acids. Germline trimming cut 5 bases from V and 2 bases from J; bases unmatched to any gene: 3. Looked up from germline, CDR1 is SGHTA and CDR2 is FQGNSA. DNA for the CDR3: TGTGCCAGCAGCAGACTAGCGGGGGGGCCCACAGATACGCAGTATTTT. It specifies CASSRLAGGPTDTQYF. The full variable domain, its missing parts supplied by reference TRBV7-2 and TRBJ2-3, is GAGVSQSPSNKVTEKGKDVELRCDPISGHTALYWYRQSLGQGLEFLIYFQGNSAPDKSGLPSDRFSAERTGGSVSTLTIQRTQQEDSAVYLCASSRLAGGPTDTQYFGPGTRLTVL.

J is TRBJ2-1 and V is TRBV7-8; 9 nucleotides align to TRBD2. CDR3 length: 16 amino acids. From germline, CDR1 is SGHVS and CDR2 FQNEAQ. The V gene end was trimmed by 5 bases and the J gene end by 9 bases; junction bases not matched to a gene: 14. The chain's CDR3 is CASSAPRAGGPGEQFF. In DNA form, the CDR3 reads TGTGCCAGCAGCGCCCCCCGAGCGGGAGGACCTGGTGAGCAGTTCTTC.

This rearrangement joins TRBV6-6 to TRBJ1-4, with 7 bases lining up with TRBD1. The CDR3 length is 13 residues. Germline assignment: CDR1 MNHNY and CDR2 SVGAGI (reference sequence). J lost 4 bases, V lost 8 bases, and 4 bases had no gene match. The CDR3 DNA reads as TGTGCCAGCGGAGACAGGGATAATGAAAAACTGTTTTTT. It translates to CASGDRDNEKLFF.

J is TRBJ1-1 and V is TRBV28; 10 nucleotides agree with TRBD1. Germline CDR1 MDHEN, CDR2 SYDVKM. V lost 7 bases to trimming and J lost 1 base; unmatched junction nucleotides: 3. This CDR3 has 14 residues. DNA of the CDR3: TGTGCCAGCACGGGACAGGGGACGAACACTGAAGCTTTCTTT. Protein product: CASTGQGTNTEAFF.

This chain's CDR3 is CASSVGAVSSYEQYF. The CDR3 DNA follows: TGTGCCAGCAGCGTAGGGGCAGTGAGCTCCTACGAGCAGTACTTC. The chain recombines TRBV9 with TRBJ2-7; D gene ambiguous. The CDR3 runs 15 residues. V lost 0 bases and J 0 bases, leaving 10 bases between the germline ends. Germline V CDR1 and CDR2: SGDLS, YYNGEE.

This chain uses TRBV5-4 with TRBJ1-3; tentative D call: TRBD1 (6 bases). V dropped 4 bases and J dropped 3 bases, with 14 bases sitting between them. Germline V lookup: CDR1 SGHNT, CDR2 YYREEE (reference sequence). The CDR3 contains 15 residues. DNA for the CDR3: TGTGCCAGCAGCACCGGGGGGGCGGATGGAAACACCATATATTTT. Translation gives CASSTGGADGNTIYF.

The chain's CDR3 is CASSLGLAREQYF. The DNA for the CDR3 is TGTGCCAGCAGCTTGGGGCTAGCGCGGGAGCAGTACTTC. V is TRBV5-8 and J is TRBJ2-7; D may be TRBD2 (6 bases). Per the germline V gene, CDR1 is SGHTS and CDR2 is YDEGEE. The length of the CDR3 is 13 residues. V was cut by 0 bases and J by 7 bases, with 11 bases left in between.

This sequence joins TRBV7-2 and TRBJ1-6; 7 bases are a match to TRBD1. Trimming removed 2 bases from V and 8 bases from J; junction bases left unmatched: 6. The germline V gene has CDR1 SGHTA and CDR2 FQGNSA. There are 15 residues in the CDR3. For the CDR3, the DNA is TGTGCCAGCAGCTTACCGGGACAGACTGATTCACCCCTCCACTTT. Encoded protein: CASSLPGQTDSPLHF.

V usage is TRBV19 and J usage is TRBJ1-2, with D unresolved. The germline V gene has CDR1 LNHDA and CDR2 SQIVND (reference sequence). This CDR3 has 13 residues. Trimming pared 3 bases from V and 3 bases from J, leaving 8 bases between. The CDR3, as DNA: TGTGCCAGTAGTATCGGGAGGGACTATGGCTACACCTTC. This codes for CASSIGRDYGYTF.

This chain links TRBV29-1 with TRBJ1-1; 8 bases map to TRBD1. Per the germline V gene, CDR1 is SQVTM and CDR2 is ANQGSEA. CDR3 length equals 14 residues. With 5 bases clipped from V and 4 bases from J, the junction kept 9 bases outside the gene matches. CDR3 protein: CSVTPQGVGTEAFF. The CDR3 coding sequence is TGCAGCGTTACGCCACAGGGGGTAGGCACTGAAGCTTTCTTT.

The gene calls are TRBV27 and TRBJ1-5, with D tentatively TRBD1 (5 bases). The V and J ends lost 3 bases and 1 base respectively, with 13 bases between them. Per germline, CDR1 MNHEY and CDR2 SMNVEV (reference sequence). This CDR3 contains 16 residues. The CDR3 region is CASSLVWQGSNQPQHF. CDR3 nucleotide sequence: TGTGCCAGCAGTTTGGTTTGGCAGGGAAGCAATCAGCCCCAGCATTTT.

The rearrangement links TRBV3-1 (or the pseudogene TRBV3-2) to TRBJ1-1; 7 bases align to TRBD1. The CDR3 extends over 16 amino acids. Looked up from germline, CDR1 is LGHDT and CDR2 is YNNKEL (reference sequence). Trimming took 4 bases from V and 5 from J; bases not matched to a gene: 13. CDR3 nucleotides: TGTGCCAGCAGCCTCTACCGATCCACCAGGGGGACTGAAGCTTTCTTT. The encoded protein is CASSLYRSTRGTEAFF.

This chain joins TRBV6-5 and TRBJ2-1; D remains unclear. V lost 4 bases and J 0 bases, leaving 10 bases between the germline ends. This CDR3 contains 15 residues. Germline V gives CDR1 MNHEY, CDR2 SVGAGI. This CDR3 is CASSSDWSSYNEQFF. Written as DNA, the CDR3 is TGTGCCAGCAGTTCTGACTGGAGCTCCTACAATGAGCAGTTCTTC.

This clone was counted a few times. The V and J genes are TRBV6-5 and TRBJ1-5; 9 nucleotides align to TRBD1. Looked up from germline, CDR1 is MNHEY and CDR2 is SVGAGI. V dropped 4 bases and J dropped 2; count of bases not matched to a gene: 3. CDR3 length: 15 amino acids. The CDR3, as DNA: TGTGCCAGCAGTTCCCGACAGGGGGGCAATCAGCCCCAGCATTTT. Protein sequence: CASSSRQGGNQPQHF.

The genes are TRBV28 and TRBJ1-1; TRBD1 is a possible D gene (5 bases). Between the trimmed V and J ends, which lost 4 bases and 1 base, there was a span of 13 bases. The CDR3 covers 15 residues. Germline V lookup: CDR1 MDHEN, CDR2 SYDVKM. CDR3 DNA sequence: TGTGCCAGCAGTTCCGTCCGGGGGTCGAACACTGAAGCTTTCTTT. As protein: CASSSVRGSNTEAFF.